The T cell receptor (beta chain) described here comes from a study of blood T cell repertoires in COVID-19. Study in general: Spain, Italy and the United States supplied samples that represented acute and convalescent COVID-19.

Trimming shortened V by 0 bases and J by 5 bases, and 10 bases separated the two germline ends. CDR3 length: 14 amino acids. Germline V gene lookup returns CDR1 MNHNY and CDR2 SVGAGI (reference sequence). Either two negative PCRs, clearance, or symptom resolution qualified Cohort 3 donors as recovered. This clone came up once. Clones were read by immunoSEQ multiplex PCR, and TCRdb kept only the in-frame ones, dropping some. The sample contains approximately 240,000 clones, approximately 90% of which appear only once. The V and J genes are TRBV6-6 and TRBJ1-1; D unclear. Specimen: PBMCs or T cells enriched from blood (not recorded which). The clonotype was recovered from a young woman who had recovered from COVID-19. DNA of the CDR3: TGTGCCAGCAGTTACTCGCCAGAATCAACTGAAGCTTTCTTT. It specifies CASSYSPESTEAFF.